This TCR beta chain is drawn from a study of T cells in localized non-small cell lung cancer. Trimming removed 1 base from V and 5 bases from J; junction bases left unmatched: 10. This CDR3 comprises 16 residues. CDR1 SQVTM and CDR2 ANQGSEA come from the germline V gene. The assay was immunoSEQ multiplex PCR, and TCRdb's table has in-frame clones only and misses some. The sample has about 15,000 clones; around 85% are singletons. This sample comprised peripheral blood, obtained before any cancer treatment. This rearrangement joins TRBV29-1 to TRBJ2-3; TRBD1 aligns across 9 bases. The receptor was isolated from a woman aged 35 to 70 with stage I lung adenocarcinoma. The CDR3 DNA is TGCAGCGTTGAAGCATCGGGACAGGGTATAGTAGATACGCAGTATTTT. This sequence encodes CSVEASGQGIVDTQYF.